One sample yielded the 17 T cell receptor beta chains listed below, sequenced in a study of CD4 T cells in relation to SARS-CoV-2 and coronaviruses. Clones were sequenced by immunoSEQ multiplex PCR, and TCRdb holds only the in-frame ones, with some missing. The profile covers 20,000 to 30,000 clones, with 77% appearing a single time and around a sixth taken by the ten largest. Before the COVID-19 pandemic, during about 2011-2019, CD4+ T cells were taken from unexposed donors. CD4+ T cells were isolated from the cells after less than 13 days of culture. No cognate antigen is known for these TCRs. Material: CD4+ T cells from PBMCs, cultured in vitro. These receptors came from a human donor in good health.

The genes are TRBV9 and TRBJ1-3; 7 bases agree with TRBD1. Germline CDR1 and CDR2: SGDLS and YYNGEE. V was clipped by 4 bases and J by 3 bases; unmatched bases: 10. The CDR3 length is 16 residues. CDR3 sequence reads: CASSKTIRDSGNTIYF. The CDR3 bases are TGTGCCAGCAGCAAAACTATCCGGGACAGTGGAAACACCATATATTTT.

The CDR3 is CASSKASGPYTDTQYF. The CDR3 coding sequence is TGTGCCAGCAGCAAAGCGAGCGGACCGTACACAGATACGCAGTATTTT. The chain recombines TRBV3-1 (or the pseudogene TRBV3-2) with TRBJ2-3; possible D gene TRBD2, 5 bases. Trimming left V 5 bases short and J 2 bases short, with 17 bases between. CDR3 length: 16 amino acids. From germline, CDR1 is LGHDT and CDR2 YNNKEL (reference sequence).

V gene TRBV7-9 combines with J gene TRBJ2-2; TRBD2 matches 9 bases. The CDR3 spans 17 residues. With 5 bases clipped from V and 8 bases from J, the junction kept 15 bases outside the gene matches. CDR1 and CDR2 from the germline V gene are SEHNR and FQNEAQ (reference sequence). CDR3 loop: CASSPIAGAARGGELFF. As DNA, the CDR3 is TGTGCCAGCAGCCCAATAGCGGGAGCCGCCAGGGGAGGGGAGCTGTTTTTT.

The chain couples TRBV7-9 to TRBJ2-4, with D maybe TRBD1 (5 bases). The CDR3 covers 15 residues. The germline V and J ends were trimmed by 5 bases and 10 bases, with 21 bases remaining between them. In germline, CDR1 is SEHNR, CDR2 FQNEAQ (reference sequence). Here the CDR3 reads CASSPFHTTEEIQYF. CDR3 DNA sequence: TGTGCCAGCAGCCCTTTTCATACGACAGAAGAAATTCAGTACTTC.

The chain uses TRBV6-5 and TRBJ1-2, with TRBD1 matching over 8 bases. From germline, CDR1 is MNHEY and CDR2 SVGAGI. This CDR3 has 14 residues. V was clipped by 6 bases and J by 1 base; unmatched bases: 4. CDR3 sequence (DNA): TGTGCCAGCAGCTCGGGACAGGATAACTATGGCTACACCTTC. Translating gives CASSSGQDNYGYTF.

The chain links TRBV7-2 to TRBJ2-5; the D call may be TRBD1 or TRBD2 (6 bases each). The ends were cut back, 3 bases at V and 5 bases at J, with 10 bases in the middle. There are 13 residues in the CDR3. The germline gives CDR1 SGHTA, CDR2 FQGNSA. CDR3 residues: CASSFQGGETQYF. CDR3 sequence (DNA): TGTGCCAGCAGCTTCCAAGGGGGGGAGACCCAGTACTTC.

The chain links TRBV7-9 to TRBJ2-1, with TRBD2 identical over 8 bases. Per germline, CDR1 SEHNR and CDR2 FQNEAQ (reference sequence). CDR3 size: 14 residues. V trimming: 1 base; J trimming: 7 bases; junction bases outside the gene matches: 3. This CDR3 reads CASSLGRGGNEQFF. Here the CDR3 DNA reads TGTGCCAGCAGCTTAGGACGGGGGGGGAATGAGCAGTTCTTC.

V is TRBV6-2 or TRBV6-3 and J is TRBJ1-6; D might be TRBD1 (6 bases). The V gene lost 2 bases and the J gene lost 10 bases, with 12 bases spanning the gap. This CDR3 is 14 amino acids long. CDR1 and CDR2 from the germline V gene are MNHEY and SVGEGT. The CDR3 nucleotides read TGTGCCAGCAGTTACGTAAGGGGGGGGTCACCCCTCCACTTT. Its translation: CASSYVRGGSPLHF.

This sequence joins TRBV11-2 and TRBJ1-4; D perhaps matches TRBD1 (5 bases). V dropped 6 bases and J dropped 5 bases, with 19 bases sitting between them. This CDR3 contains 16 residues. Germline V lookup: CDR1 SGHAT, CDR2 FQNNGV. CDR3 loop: CASSHPWGGGNEKLFF. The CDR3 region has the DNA TGTGCCAGCAGTCACCCTTGGGGGGGTGGGAATGAAAAACTGTTTTTT.

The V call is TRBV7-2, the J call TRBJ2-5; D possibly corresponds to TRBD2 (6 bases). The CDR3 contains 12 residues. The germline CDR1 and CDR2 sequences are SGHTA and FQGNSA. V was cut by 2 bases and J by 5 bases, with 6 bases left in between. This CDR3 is CASSLSGETQYF. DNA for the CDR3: TGTGCCAGCAGCTTAAGCGGGGAGACCCAGTACTTC.

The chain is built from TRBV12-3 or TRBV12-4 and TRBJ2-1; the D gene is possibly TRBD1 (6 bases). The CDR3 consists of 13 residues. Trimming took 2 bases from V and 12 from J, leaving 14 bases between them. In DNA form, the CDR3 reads TGTGCCAGCAGTTTATGGACAGCCTGGGGGCAGTTCTTC. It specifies CASSLWTAWGQFF.

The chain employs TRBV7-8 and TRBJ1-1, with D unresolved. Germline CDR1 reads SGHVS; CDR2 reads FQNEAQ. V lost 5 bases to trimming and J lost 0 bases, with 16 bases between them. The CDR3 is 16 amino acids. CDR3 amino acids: CASSRGPDGMNTEAFF. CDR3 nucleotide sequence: TGTGCCAGCAGCCGCGGACCCGACGGAATGAACACTGAAGCTTTCTTT.

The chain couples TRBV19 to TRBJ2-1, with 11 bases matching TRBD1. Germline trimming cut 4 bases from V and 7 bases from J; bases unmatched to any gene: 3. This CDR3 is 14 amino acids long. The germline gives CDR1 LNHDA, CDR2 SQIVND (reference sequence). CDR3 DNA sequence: TGTGCCAGTAGTAGGGACAGGGGGGGGAATGAGCAGTTCTTC. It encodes CASSRDRGGNEQFF.

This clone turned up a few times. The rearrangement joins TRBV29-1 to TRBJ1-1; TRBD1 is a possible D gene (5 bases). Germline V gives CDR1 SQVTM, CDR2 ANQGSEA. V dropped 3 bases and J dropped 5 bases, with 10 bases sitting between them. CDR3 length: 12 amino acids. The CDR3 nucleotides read TGCAGCGTTGAGATAGGGGCTACTGAAGCTTTCTTT. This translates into CSVEIGATEAFF.

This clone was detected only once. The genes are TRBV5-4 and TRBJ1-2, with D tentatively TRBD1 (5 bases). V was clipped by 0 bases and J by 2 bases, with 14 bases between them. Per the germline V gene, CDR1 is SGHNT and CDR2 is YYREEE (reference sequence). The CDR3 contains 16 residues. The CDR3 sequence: CASSLAGAGSNYGYTF. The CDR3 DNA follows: TGTGCCAGCAGCTTGGCCGGGGCAGGCAGCAACTATGGCTACACCTTC.

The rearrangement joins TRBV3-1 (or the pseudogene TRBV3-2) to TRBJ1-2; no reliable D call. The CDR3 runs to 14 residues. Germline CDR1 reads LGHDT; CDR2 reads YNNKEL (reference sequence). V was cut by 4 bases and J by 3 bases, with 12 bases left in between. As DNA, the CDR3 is TGTGCCAGCAGCCCAGAGGGAGGATACTATGGCTACACCTTC. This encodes CASSPEGGYYGYTF.

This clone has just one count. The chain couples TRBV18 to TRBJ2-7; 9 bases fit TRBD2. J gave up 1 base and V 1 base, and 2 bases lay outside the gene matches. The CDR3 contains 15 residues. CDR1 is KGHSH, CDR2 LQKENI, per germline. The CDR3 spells CASSPRGRGSYEQYF. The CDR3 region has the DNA TGTGCCAGCTCACCACGCGGGAGGGGATCCTACGAGCAGTACTTC. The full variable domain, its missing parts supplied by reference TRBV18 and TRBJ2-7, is NAGVMQNPRHLVRRRGQEARLRCSPMKGHSHVYWYRQLPEEGLKFMVYLQKENIIDESGMPKERFSAEFPKEGPSILRIQQVVRGDSAAYFCASSPRGRGSYEQYFGPGTRLTVT.